Listed below are T cell receptor beta chains from one sample, sequenced in a study of blood T cell repertoires in COVID-19. Sequencing used immunoSEQ multiplex PCR; TCRdb keeps in-frame clones, though not all of them. The table records 140,000 to 150,000 clones, 85% of them present only once. The sequenced material came from PBMCs or T cells enriched from blood (not recorded which). The receptor source for this set is a middle-aged woman who had recovered from COVID-19. Each CDR3 is given with its conserved first and last residue. A D gene is named only where the DNA matches it firmly. Clone size appears in some rows only: once, few, many, or a class for an expanded clone.

clone size	V gene	D gene	CDR3 length	J gene	CDR3 DNA	CDR3 protein
once	TRBV5-4	TRBD2	15	TRBJ2-1	TGTGCCAGCAGCTTCACTAGCGACTCCTACAATGAGCAGTTCTTC	CASSFTSDSYNEQFF
NA	TRBV15	TRBD1	17	TRBJ1-2	TGTGCCACCAGCAGACCAGCCTACAGGGGTAGAGACTATGGCTACACCTTC	CATSRPAYRGRDYGYTF
NA	TRBV19	TRBD2	15	TRBJ2-1	TGTGCCAGTAGTATATCTAGCGGGGGCTACAATGAGCAGTTCTTC	CASSISSGGYNEQFF
NA	TRBV7-9	NA	14	TRBJ1-1	TGTGCCAGCGTAATGGCGGGACTGAACACTGAAGCTTTCTTT	CASVMAGLNTEAFF
NA	TRBV7-8	NA	15	TRBJ1-5	TGTGCCAGCAGCGCGGGCCTCAACGAGGGTCAGCCCCAGCATTTT	CASSAGLNEGQPQHF
once	TRBV3-1/TRBV3-2	TRBD2	16	TRBJ2-3	TGTGCCAGCAGCCAAGCCCAGACTAGCGGGGAAGATACGCAGTATTTT	CASSQAQTSGEDTQYF
NA	TRBV6-2/TRBV6-3	NA	11	TRBJ1-1	TGTGCCAGCAGTTTTAAATCCGAAGCTTTCTTT	CASSFKSEAFF
NA	TRBV16	NA	16	TRBJ2-2	TGTGCCAGCAGCCAATTCCAGGGATCAAACACCGGGGAGCTGTTTTTT	CASSQFQGSNTGELFF
few	TRBV28	TRBD2	15	TRBJ2-3	TGTGCCAGCAGTAGTTTAGCGGGAGGTATGGATACGCAGTATTTT	CASSSLAGGMDTQYF
NA	TRBV5-6	NA	14	TRBJ1-6	TGTGCCAGCAGCCCGAGCTCCTATAATTCACCCCTCCACTTT	CASSPSSYNSPLHF
few	TRBV7-3	TRBD2	15	TRBJ2-3	TGTGCCAGCAGCTTACTAGCGGGAGGCCTAGATACGCAGTATTTT	CASSLLAGGLDTQYF
NA	TRBV30	NA	13	TRBJ1-5	TGTGCCTGGAGTGTAGAAGTAGCGGAGCCCCAGCATTTT	CAWSVEVAEPQHF
NA	TRBV27	NA	14	TRBJ2-5	TGTGCCAGCAGTGCAAGACTAGGGGCAGAGACCCAGTACTTC	CASSARLGAETQYF
NA	TRBV20-1	NA	11	TRBJ2-3	TGCAGTGCTAGTATTAGCCGTCTGGAGTATTTT	CSASISRLEYF
NA	TRBV19	TRBD2	16	TRBJ2-1	TGTGCCAGTAGTATATGGGCGGGAGGTGGATACAATGAGCAGTTCTTC	CASSIWAGGGYNEQFF
NA	TRBV20-1	TRBD2	11	TRBJ2-1	TGCAGTGCACGGATAGCGGGTGAGCAGTTCTTC	CSARIAGEQFF
few	TRBV24-1	NA	12	TRBJ2-2	TGTGCCACCAGCCGGAGGACCGGGGAGCTGTTTTTT	CATSRRTGELFF
NA	TRBV29-1	TRBD1	15	TRBJ1-1	TGCAGCGGACGGACAGGCGCAGCCTTGAACACTGAAGCTTTCTTT	CSGRTGAALNTEAFF
once	TRBV10-3	NA	13	TRBJ1-1	TGTGCCATCAGTGAAGGAGACCGACCTGAAGCTTTCTTT	CAISEGDRPEAFF
NA	TRBV11-2	TRBD1	12	TRBJ1-4	TGTGCCAGCAGTACGGACAGGAGGGGACTGTTTTTT	CASSTDRRGLFF
NA	TRBV29-1	TRBD1	15	TRBJ2-2	TGCAGCGTTGATTTAGGGACAGGGAGGCACGGGGAGCTGTTTTTT	CSVDLGTGRHGELFF
NA	TRBV19	TRBD2	14	TRBJ2-1	TGTGCCAGTAGCTTTCTAGCGGGGGACAATGAGCAGTTCTTC	CASSFLAGDNEQFF
NA	TRBV28	TRBD1	16	TRBJ1-1	TGTGCCAGCGACCATGGACAGGGGACGAGGGACACTGAAGCTTTCTTT	CASDHGQGTRDTEAFF
NA	TRBV19	TRBD1	15	TRBJ1-2	TGTGCCAGTAGTATAACAGGGGCCAACCGTGGTGGCTACACCTTC	CASSITGANRGGYTF
NA	TRBV7-9	TRBD1	13	TRBJ1-2	TGTGCCAGCAGACTAAAGGGGGCAGGGGGCTACACCTTC	CASRLKGAGGYTF
NA	TRBV5-6	NA	14	TRBJ2-7	TGTGCCAGCAGCTTGAGCACAGGCTCTGGGGAGCAGTACTTC	CASSLSTGSGEQYF
many	TRBV24-1	NA	13	TRBJ1-2	TGTGCCACCAGTCAGGGATTCAACTATGGCTACACCTTC	CATSQGFNYGYTF
NA	TRBV3-1/TRBV3-2	NA	19	TRBJ2-3	TGTGCCAGCAGCCAAGCGGCCTGGGGCAGCCGAACCAGCACAGATACGCAGTATTTT	CASSQAAWGSRTSTDTQYF
NA	TRBV9	NA	13	TRBJ1-5	TGTGCCAGCAGCCTAGGAACAAATCAGCCCCAGCATTTT	CASSLGTNQPQHF
NA	TRBV5-8	TRBD2	15	TRBJ2-1	TGTGCCAGCAGCTGGGGGACTAGCGGTTACAATGAGCAGTTCTTC	CASSWGTSGYNEQFF
few	TRBV15	NA	14	TRBJ2-1	TGTGCCACCAGCACTTTCCAGGGTGGCAATGAGCAGTTCTTC	CATSTFQGGNEQFF
NA	TRBV29-1	NA	14	TRBJ1-4	TGCAGCGTTTCCACTACCGCCCCAAATGGCAAACTGTTTTTT	CSVSTTAPNGKLFF
NA	TRBV2	TRBD2	15	TRBJ2-7	TGTGCCAGCAGTGACCGGGGGGTTGGGTCCTACGAGCAGTACTTC	CASSDRGVGSYEQYF
NA	TRBV27	TRBD2	15	TRBJ2-1	TGTGCCAGCAGTTTAACCGGGACTAGCAGCTATGAGCAGTTCTTC	CASSLTGTSSYEQFF
NA	TRBV28	NA	14	TRBJ1-1	TGTGCCAGCAGTTTACAGGGTAGGGCCACTGAAGCTTTCTTT	CASSLQGRATEAFF
once	TRBV29-1	NA	13	TRBJ1-2	TGCAGCGTATTATCCCGGGACACAGATGGCTACACCTTC	CSVLSRDTDGYTF
NA	TRBV20-1	NA	16	TRBJ2-7	TGCAGTGCTAGTAATGTGGCAGGGGACACCGCCTACGAGCAGTACTTC	CSASNVAGDTAYEQYF
NA	TRBV30	NA	16	TRBJ1-4	TGTGCCTGGAGTGGAGGACAGATCTCAACTAATGAAAAACTGTTTTTT	CAWSGGQISTNEKLFF
few	TRBV5-8	NA	15	TRBJ1-1	TGTGCCAGCGCCGACCAGGAGGCCATGAACACTGAAGCTTTCTTT	CASADQEAMNTEAFF
NA	TRBV9	TRBD1	15	TRBJ1-1	TGTGCCAGCAGACCCTTACAGGGGGCCTTCACTGAAGCTTTCTTT	CASRPLQGAFTEAFF
NA	TRBV7-6	TRBD1	16	TRBJ2-5	TGTGCCAGCAGCCCCTCCCGACAGGGCCCCCAAGAGACCCAGTACTTC	CASSPSRQGPQETQYF
NA	TRBV3-1/TRBV3-2	TRBD1	13	TRBJ1-2	TGTGCCAGCAGTTTTACAGGGGAGCGCGGCTACACCTTC	CASSFTGERGYTF
NA	TRBV7-9	TRBD1	17	TRBJ1-3	TGTGCCAGCAGGAGACAGGGGTATACGAACTCTGGAAACACCATATATTTT	CASRRQGYTNSGNTIYF
NA	TRBV5-6	NA	14	TRBJ1-1	TGTGCCAGCAGCATCAGACAGAGCAACACTGAAGCTTTCTTT	CASSIRQSNTEAFF
NA	TRBV12-3/TRBV12-4	NA	13	TRBJ1-5	TGTGCCAGCAGTTTATCGGGGGATCAGCCCCAGCATTTT	CASSLSGDQPQHF
many	TRBV27	NA	13	TRBJ1-1	TGTGCCAGCGGCAGACAGGTGTCAACTGAAGCTTTCTTT	CASGRQVSTEAFF
NA	TRBV11-2	TRBD1	14	TRBJ1-1	TGTGCCAGCAGCCCAGGACAGGGGAACACTGAAGCTTTCTTT	CASSPGQGNTEAFF
NA	TRBV19	TRBD1	14	TRBJ1-1	TGTGCCAGTACCCCTTGGACAGGGAACACTGAAGCTTTCTTT	CASTPWTGNTEAFF
once	TRBV28	NA	14	TRBJ2-7	TGTGCCAGCAGCTCCCATTCAGGAAGCTACGAGCAGTACTTC	CASSSHSGSYEQYF
NA	TRBV5-1	TRBD2	16	TRBJ2-1	TGCGCCAGCAGCTTGGCGGGTCCTCTGGCGGGAGGTGAGCAGTTCTTC	CASSLAGPLAGGEQFF
NA	TRBV5-6	NA	13	TRBJ2-3	TGTGCCAGCAGCCCTCTACGCACAGATACGCAGTATTTT	CASSPLRTDTQYF
NA	TRBV27	TRBD2	15	TRBJ2-3	TGTGCCAGCAGAGTGCTAGCGGGGGGGGTAGATACGCAGTATTTT	CASRVLAGGVDTQYF
NA	TRBV11-2	TRBD2	15	TRBJ2-3	TGTGCCAGCAGGACTAGCGGGAGGGCCGGGGGTACGCAGTATTTT	CASRTSGRAGGTQYF
NA	TRBV7-8	NA	18	TRBJ1-5	TGTGCCAGCAGCTTAAGGGAGTGGGACTACCAGGGAAATCAGCCCCAGCATTTT	CASSLREWDYQGNQPQHF
few	TRBV29-1	TRBD1	14	TRBJ2-2	TGCAGCGTCGGCGGACAGGGACGGGGCGGGGAGCTGTTTTTT	CSVGGQGRGGELFF